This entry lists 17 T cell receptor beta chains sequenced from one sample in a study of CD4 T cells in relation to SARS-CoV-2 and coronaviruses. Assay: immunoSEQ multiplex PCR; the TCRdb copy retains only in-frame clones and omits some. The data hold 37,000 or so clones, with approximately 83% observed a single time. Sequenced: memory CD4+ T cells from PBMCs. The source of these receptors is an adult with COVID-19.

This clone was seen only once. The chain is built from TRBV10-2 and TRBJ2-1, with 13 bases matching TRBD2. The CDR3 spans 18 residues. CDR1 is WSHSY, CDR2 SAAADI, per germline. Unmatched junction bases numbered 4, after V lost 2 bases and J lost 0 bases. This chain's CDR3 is CASSETSGRAFSYNEQFF. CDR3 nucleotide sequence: TGCGCCAGCAGTGAGACTAGCGGGAGGGCCTTCTCCTACAATGAGCAGTTCTTC.

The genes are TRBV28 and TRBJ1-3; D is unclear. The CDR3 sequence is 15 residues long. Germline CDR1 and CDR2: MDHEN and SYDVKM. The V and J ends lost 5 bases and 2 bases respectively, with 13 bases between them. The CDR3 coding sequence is TGTGCCAGCAGTCCTCGAGGCAGTCCTGGAAACACCATATATTTT. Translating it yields CASSPRGSPGNTIYF.

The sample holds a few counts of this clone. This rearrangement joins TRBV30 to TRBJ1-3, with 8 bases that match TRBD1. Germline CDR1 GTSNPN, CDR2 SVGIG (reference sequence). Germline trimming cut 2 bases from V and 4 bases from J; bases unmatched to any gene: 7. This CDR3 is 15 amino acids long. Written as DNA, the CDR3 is TGTGCCTGGAGTCCGACGACAGGGGAGGGAAACACCATATATTTT. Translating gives CAWSPTTGEGNTIYF.

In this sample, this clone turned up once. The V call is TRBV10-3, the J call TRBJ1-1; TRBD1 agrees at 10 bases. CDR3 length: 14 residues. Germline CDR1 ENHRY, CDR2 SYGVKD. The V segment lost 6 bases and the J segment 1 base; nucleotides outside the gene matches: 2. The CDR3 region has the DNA TGTGCCATCAGGGGGACAGGGGCGAACACTGAAGCTTTCTTT. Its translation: CAIRGTGANTEAFF.

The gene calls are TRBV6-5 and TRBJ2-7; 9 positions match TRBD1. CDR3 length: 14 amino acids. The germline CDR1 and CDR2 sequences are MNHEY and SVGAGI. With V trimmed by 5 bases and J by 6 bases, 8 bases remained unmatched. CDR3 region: CASSKGQGLTEQYF. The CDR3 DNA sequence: TGTGCCAGCAGTAAGGGACAGGGCTTAACCGAGCAGTACTTC.

The CDR3: CASSLYWSQINEQFF. As DNA, the CDR3 is TGTGCCAGCAGCTTATACTGGTCCCAAATCAATGAGCAGTTCTTC. V gene TRBV7-3 combines with J gene TRBJ2-1; D is ambiguous. The V gene's germline CDR1 is SGHTA and CDR2 FQGTGA. The CDR3 is 15 residues long. The V gene lost 2 bases and the J gene lost 6 bases, with 14 bases spanning the gap. The full variable domain, with the rest looked up from reference TRBV7-3 and TRBJ2-1, is GAGVSQTPSNKVTEKGKYVELRCDPISGHTALYWYRQSLGQGPEFLIYFQGTGAADDSGLPNDRFFAVRPEGSVSTLKIQRTERGDSAVYLCASSLYWSQINEQFFGPGTRLTVL.

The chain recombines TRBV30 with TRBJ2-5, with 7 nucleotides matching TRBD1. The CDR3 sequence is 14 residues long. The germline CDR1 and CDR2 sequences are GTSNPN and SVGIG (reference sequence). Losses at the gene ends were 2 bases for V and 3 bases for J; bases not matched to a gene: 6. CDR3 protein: CAWSFTGVEETQYF. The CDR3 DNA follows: TGTGCCTGGAGTTTTACAGGGGTGGAAGAGACCCAGTACTTC.

CDR3 residues: CSAQDRGNSPLHF. CDR3 coding DNA: TGCAGCGCCCAGGACAGGGGGAATTCACCCCTCCACTTT. The gene calls are TRBV29-1 and TRBJ1-6, with 10 positions matching TRBD1. Germline V gene data show CDR1 as SQVTM and CDR2 as ANQGSEA. With V trimmed by 7 bases and J by 7 bases, 4 bases remained unmatched. The length of the CDR3 is 13 residues.

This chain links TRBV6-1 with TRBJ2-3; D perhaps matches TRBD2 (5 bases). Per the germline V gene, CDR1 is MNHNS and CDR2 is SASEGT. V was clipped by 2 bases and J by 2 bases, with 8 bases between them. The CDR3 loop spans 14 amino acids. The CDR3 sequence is CASSESGYTDTQYF. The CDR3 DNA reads TGTGCCAGCAGTGAAAGCGGATACACAGATACGCAGTATTTT.

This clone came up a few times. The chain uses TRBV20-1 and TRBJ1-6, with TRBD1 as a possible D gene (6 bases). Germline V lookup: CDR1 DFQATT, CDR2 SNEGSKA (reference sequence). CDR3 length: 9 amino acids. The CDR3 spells CSAGVPLHF. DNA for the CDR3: TGCAGCGCAGGGGTACCCCTCCACTTT.

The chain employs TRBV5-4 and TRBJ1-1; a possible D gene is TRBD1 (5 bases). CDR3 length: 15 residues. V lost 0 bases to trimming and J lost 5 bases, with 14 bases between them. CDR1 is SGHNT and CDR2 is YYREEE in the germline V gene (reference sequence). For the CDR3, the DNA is TGTGCCAGCAGCTTGGGACAGATCCTGGGTACTGAAGCTTTCTTT. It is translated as CASSLGQILGTEAFF.

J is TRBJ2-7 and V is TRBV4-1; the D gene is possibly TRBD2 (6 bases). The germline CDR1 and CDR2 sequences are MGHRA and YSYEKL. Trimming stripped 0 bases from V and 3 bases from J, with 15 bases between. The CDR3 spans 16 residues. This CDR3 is CASSQESRRDGYEQYF. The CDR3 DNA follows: TGCGCCAGCAGCCAAGAGAGTCGGCGGGATGGCTACGAGCAGTACTTC.

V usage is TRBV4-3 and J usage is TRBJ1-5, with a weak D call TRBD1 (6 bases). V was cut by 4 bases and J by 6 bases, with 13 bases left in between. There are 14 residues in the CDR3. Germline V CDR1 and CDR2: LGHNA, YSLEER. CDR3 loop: CASSPGRGVQPQHF. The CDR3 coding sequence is TGCGCCAGCAGCCCCGGCAGGGGCGTTCAGCCCCAGCATTTT.

The CDR3 DNA sequence: TGTGCCAGCGTGTTGAACACTGAAGCTTTCTTT. It encodes CASVLNTEAFF. The gene calls are TRBV2 and TRBJ1-1; D gene unclear. The CDR3 covers 11 residues. The germline V and J ends were trimmed by 8 bases and 0 bases, with 4 bases remaining between them. The germline V gene encodes CDR1 SNHLY and CDR2 FYNNEI.

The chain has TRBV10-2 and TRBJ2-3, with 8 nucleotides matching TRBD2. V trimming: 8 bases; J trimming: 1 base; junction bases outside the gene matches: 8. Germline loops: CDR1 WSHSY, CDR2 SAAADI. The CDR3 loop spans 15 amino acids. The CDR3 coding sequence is TGCGCCAGCCGTCGAACTAGCGGAGGCACAGATACGCAGTATTTT. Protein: CASRRTSGGTDTQYF.

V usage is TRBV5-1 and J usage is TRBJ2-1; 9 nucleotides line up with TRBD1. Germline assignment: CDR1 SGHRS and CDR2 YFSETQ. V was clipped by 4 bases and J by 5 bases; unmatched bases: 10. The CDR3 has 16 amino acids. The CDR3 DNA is TGCGCCAGCAGCAGGGAACAGGGGGCAACTAACAATGAGCAGTTCTTC. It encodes CASSREQGATNNEQFF.

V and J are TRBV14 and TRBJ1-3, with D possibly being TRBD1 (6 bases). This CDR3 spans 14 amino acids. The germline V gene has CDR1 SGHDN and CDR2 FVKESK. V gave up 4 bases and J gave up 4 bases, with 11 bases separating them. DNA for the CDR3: TGTGCCAGCAGCCCCTGGACAGAAGGAAACACCATATATTTT. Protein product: CASSPWTEGNTIYF.